These 18 T cell receptor beta chains share one sample of origin, sequenced in a study of T-cell reconstitution after alpha-beta-depleted transplantation in children. It was with unique molecular identifiers that the TCRbeta library was prepared. TCRdb ran MiXCR on the PCR reads and lists one entry per CDR3 protein. In the table there are about 400,000 distinct CDR3 sequences, just over 20% of which are singletons. The material sequenced was PBMCs from the stem cell graft donor, taken from the stem cell graft. These receptor sequences come from a human donor who donated a stem cell graft to a child with acute myeloid leukemia.

This clonotype was seen repeatedly, ten times or more. This chain connects TRBV20-1 to TRBJ1-2; no clear D. CDR1 DFQATT and CDR2 SNEGSKA come from the germline V gene (reference sequence). The ends were cut back, 3 bases at V and 7 bases at J, with 9 bases in the middle. CDR3 length equals 11 residues. The CDR3 DNA follows: TGCAGTGCTAGTCTGTCCGGTGGCTACACCTTC. Translating it yields CSASLSGGYTF.

V is TRBV6-1 and J is TRBJ1-4; 8 positions agree with TRBD1. This CDR3 has 15 amino acids. The ends lost 3 bases at V and 5 bases at J; junction bases unmatched: 5. Germline V gene lookup returns CDR1 MNHNS and CDR2 SASEGT. The CDR3 bases are TGTGCCAGCAGTGAGCAACAGGGGGGCAATGAAAAACTGTTTTTT. Translated, it gives CASSEQQGGNEKLFF.

The CDR3 loop is CSVAGTDSYNEQFF. The DNA of the CDR3 is TGCAGCGTTGCGGGGACAGACTCCTACAATGAGCAGTTCTTC. This chain joins TRBV29-1 and TRBJ2-1; TRBD1 matches at 7 bases. Per the germline V gene, CDR1 is SQVTM and CDR2 is ANQGSEA. The CDR3 covers 14 residues. V lost 4 bases to trimming and J lost 0 bases; unmatched junction nucleotides: 3.

This clonotype has a count of ten or more. The chain has TRBV28 and TRBJ2-3, with 14 positions matching TRBD2. Losses at the gene ends were 3 bases for V and 5 bases for J; bases not matched to a gene: 10. Germline CDR1 MDHEN, CDR2 SYDVKM. The CDR3 loop spans 18 amino acids. The CDR3 sequence: CASSLAGLAGDGGDTQYF. The CDR3 DNA follows: TGTGCCAGCAGTTTGGCGGGACTAGCGGGAGATGGGGGAGATACGCAGTATTTT.

This clonotype was recorded at least ten times. The chain recombines TRBV6-5 with TRBJ2-1; no definite D call. V dropped 0 bases and J dropped 7 bases, with 10 bases sitting between them. Looked up from germline, CDR1 is MNHEY and CDR2 is SVGAGI. The CDR3 covers 14 residues. The CDR3 DNA sequence: TGTGCCAGCAGTTACTCGAGCTCCTCGAATGAGCAGTTCTTC. Translation gives CASSYSSSSNEQFF.

The chain is built from TRBV7-2 and TRBJ2-2, with TRBD2 identical over 9 bases. The length of the CDR3 is 16 residues. The germline CDR1 and CDR2 sequences are SGHTA and FQGNSA. V shed 4 bases and J 4 bases; nucleotides not matched to a gene: 7. This CDR3 is CASSSGLAPPTGELFF. CDR3 in DNA: TGTGCCAGCAGCTCGGGACTAGCACCTCCCACCGGGGAGCTGTTTTTT. Filled out from reference TRBV7-2 and TRBJ2-2, the complete variable domain reads GAGVSQSPSNKVTEKGKDVELRCDPISGHTALYWYRQSLGQGLEFLIYFQGNSAPDKSGLPSDRFSAERTGGSVSTLTIQRTQQEDSAVYLCASSSGLAPPTGELFFGEGSRLTVL.

The rearrangement uses TRBV12-3 or TRBV12-4 and TRBJ2-7; TRBD2 is a possible D gene (7 bases). The V end was cut by 7 bases, the J end by 0 bases, with 16 bases between. The CDR3 contains 15 residues. CDR3 protein: CASTRGGRSSYEQYF. The CDR3 coding sequence is TGTGCCAGCACCAGGGGAGGGCGGAGCTCCTACGAGCAGTACTTC.

This clonotype has a single count. The chain uses TRBV28 and TRBJ2-7; D not resolved. The CDR3 has 12 residues. CDR1 and CDR2 (germline): MDHEN, SYDVKM. Trimming removed 6 bases at V and 3 bases at J, with 9 bases between. CDR3 region: CASSFTVYEQYF. The DNA for the CDR3 is TGTGCCAGCAGCTTCACGGTCTACGAGCAGTACTTC.

There are a few counts of this clonotype. The chain recombines TRBV7-9 with TRBJ2-1, with 12 positions matching TRBD1. Germline values: CDR1 SEHNR, CDR2 FQNEAQ (reference sequence). With 5 bases clipped from V and 2 bases from J, the junction kept 4 bases outside the gene matches. The CDR3 is made up of 16 amino acids. CDR3 protein: CASSQGTGGTYNEQFF. The CDR3 nucleotides are TGTGCCAGCAGCCAAGGGACAGGGGGCACCTACAATGAGCAGTTCTTC.

Only a few counts were recorded for this clonotype. The CDR3 sequence: CASSASGLTGEQFF. CDR3 coding DNA: TGCGCCAGCAGTGCTAGCGGACTTACCGGTGAGCAGTTCTTC. This sequence joins TRBV5-1 and TRBJ2-1; 7 bases agree with TRBD2. CDR1 SGHRS and CDR2 YFSETQ come from the germline V gene. The V gene end was trimmed by 5 bases and the J gene end by 9 bases; junction bases not matched to a gene: 11. The CDR3 has 14 residues.

This clonotype has just a few counts. CDR3 in DNA: TGTGCCAGTGGAGGGAGGGGGAATGGCACAGATACGCAGTATTTT. Protein sequence: CASGGRGNGTDTQYF. The gene calls are TRBV28 and TRBJ2-3, with TRBD2 as a possible D gene (7 bases). Germline lookup yields CDR1 MDHEN and CDR2 SYDVKM. V shed 9 bases and J shed 1 base, with 17 bases lying between them. This CDR3 region has 15 residues.

This clonotype was observed at least ten times. The gene calls are TRBV12-3 or TRBV12-4 and TRBJ1-2; no reliable D call. The CDR3 consists of 12 residues. Trimming removed 5 bases at V and 3 bases at J, with 7 bases between. CDR3 nucleotide sequence: TGTGCCAGCAGTGCCGGAGACTATGGCTACACCTTC. Protein product: CASSAGDYGYTF.

Only a few counts were recorded for this clonotype. The chain couples TRBV11-2 to TRBJ2-1; perhaps TRBD1 as D (6 bases). This CDR3 contains 15 residues. The germline gives CDR1 SGHAT, CDR2 FQNNGV. V lost 2 bases, J lost 2 bases, and 10 bases lay in between. CDR3 in amino acids: CASSLQGRPYNEQFF. The CDR3 nucleotides are TGTGCCAGCAGCTTACAGGGGAGACCCTACAATGAGCAGTTCTTC.

This clonotype occurred a few times. This rearrangement joins TRBV29-1 to TRBJ1-1; maybe TRBD1 (5 bases). From germline, CDR1 is SQVTM and CDR2 ANQGSEA. The CDR3 runs to 14 residues. V was pared by 6 bases and J by 0 bases, with 14 bases between. The CDR3 sequence is CSVAVQAMNTEAFF. The CDR3 DNA reads as TGCAGCGTAGCTGTACAGGCCATGAACACTGAAGCTTTCTTT. Full variable domain (rest looked up from reference TRBV29-1 and TRBJ1-1): SAVISQKPSRDICQRGTSLTIQCQVDSQVTMMFWYRQQPGQSLTLIATANQGSEATYESGFVIDKFPISRPNLTFSTLTVSNMSPEDSSIYLCSVAVQAMNTEAFFGQGTRLTVV.

This clonotype was observed a few times. CDR3 amino acids: CASRRDGTSEETQYF. The CDR3 DNA follows: TGTGCCAGCAGAAGAGATGGGACTAGCGAAGAGACCCAGTACTTC. This chain uses TRBV6-1 with TRBJ2-5; 10 positions agree with TRBD2. The CDR3 loop spans 15 amino acids. Germline V gene data show CDR1 as MNHNS and CDR2 as SASEGT. Trimming removed 6 bases from V and 3 bases from J; junction bases left unmatched: 7.

This clonotype showed up many times. The chain recombines TRBV4-3 with TRBJ2-7, with TRBD1 as a possible D gene (6 bases). V lost 1 base to trimming and J lost 4 bases, with 11 bases between them. Germline-derived CDR1 and CDR2 are LGHNA and YSLEER. The CDR3 is 14 residues long. The CDR3 DNA reads as TGCGCCAGCAGCCAAGGCGTCAGGGGTTACGAGCAGTACTTC. It specifies CASSQGVRGYEQYF.

The V gene is TRBV20-1, the J gene TRBJ1-4, with TRBD1 as a possible D gene (5 bases). The CDR3 loop spans 16 amino acids. Looked up from germline, CDR1 is DFQATT and CDR2 is SNEGSKA (reference sequence). The germline V and J ends were trimmed by 5 bases and 0 bases, with 16 bases remaining between them. CDR3 DNA sequence: TGCAGTGCTCTCCCCGGCGGGGCAGCAACTAATGAAAAACTGTTTTTT. This gives the protein CSALPGGAATNEKLFF.

This clonotype has more than one count but fewer than ten. The chain employs TRBV20-1 and TRBJ2-3; 8 bases line up with TRBD1. This CDR3 has 17 amino acids. Germline V gene sequence: CDR1 DFQATT, CDR2 SNEGSKA (reference sequence). The J segment lost 2 bases and the V segment lost 3 bases, leaving 13 bases of the junction unmatched. CDR3 residues: CSASPPLRQGLTDTQYF. In DNA form, the CDR3 reads TGCAGTGCTAGTCCCCCCTTGAGACAGGGGCTCACAGATACGCAGTATTTT.